The rows below give T cell receptor beta chains drawn from one sample of a study of blood T cell repertoires in COVID-19. The repertoire was sequenced with immunoSEQ multiplex PCR; TCRdb's copy has only in-frame clones and lacks some. The sample consists of 200,000 to 300,000 clones, approximately 81% of them appearing once. The sample taken for sequencing was peripheral blood. These receptor sequences come from a man aged 60 to 75 with acute or convalescent COVID-19. Each CDR3 is given with its conserved first and last residue. D genes are given only for firm matches. Only some rows state a clone size, as once, few, many or a class for expanded clones.

D gene: .
J gene: TRBJ1-2
V gene: TRBV7-9
clone size: .
CDR3 DNA: TGTGCCAGCAGCCCCCGAGACAGTGGCTACACCTTC
CDR3 protein: CASSPRDSGYTF

D gene: .
J gene: TRBJ2-6
V gene: TRBV10-3
clone size: few
CDR3 DNA: TGTGCCATCAGCGGGGACTCTGGGGCCAACGTCCTGACTTTC
CDR3 protein: CAISGDSGANVLTF

D gene: .
J gene: TRBJ1-1
V gene: TRBV2
clone size: .
CDR3 DNA: TGTGCCAGCAGTGAACCCCAAGGACTAGGGAACACTGAAGCTTTCTTT
CDR3 protein: CASSEPQGLGNTEAFF

D gene: .
J gene: TRBJ1-5
V gene: TRBV5-6
clone size: .
CDR3 DNA: TGTGCCAGCAGCTTGACAGGGTTGGGGGATCAGCCCCAGCATTTT
CDR3 protein: CASSLTGLGDQPQHF

D gene: TRBD2
J gene: TRBJ2-1
V gene: TRBV28
clone size: .
CDR3 DNA: TGTGCCAGCAGTTTAGCGGGAGGGTTCTACAATGAGCAGTTCTTC
CDR3 protein: CASSLAGGFYNEQFF

D gene: .
J gene: TRBJ2-5
V gene: TRBV15
clone size: .
CDR3 DNA: TGTGCCACCAGCGCCCGGGGGGAGACCCAGTACTTC
CDR3 protein: CATSARGETQYF

D gene: TRBD2
J gene: TRBJ2-7
V gene: TRBV6-5
clone size: .
CDR3 DNA: TGTGCCAGCAGGGCCTCGACTAGCGGGTACGAGCAGTACTTC
CDR3 protein: CASRASTSGYEQYF

D gene: .
J gene: TRBJ1-4
V gene: TRBV18
clone size: .
CDR3 DNA: TGTGCCAGCTCACCGGGCCGGACAGACCTTAAGGCGGAACTGTTTTTT
CDR3 protein: CASSPGRTDLKAELFF

D gene: TRBD1
J gene: TRBJ2-7
V gene: TRBV2
clone size: .
CDR3 DNA: TGTGCCAGCAGAGGGGGCATGGAGGACGAGCAGTACTTC
CDR3 protein: CASRGGMEDEQYF

D gene: .
J gene: TRBJ2-7
V gene: TRBV6-2/TRBV6-3
clone size: .
CDR3 DNA: TGTGCCAGCAGTACCCCGGGAGCCCCCTCCTACGAGCAGTACTTC
CDR3 protein: CASSTPGAPSYEQYF

D gene: .
J gene: TRBJ2-1
V gene: TRBV7-2
clone size: .
CDR3 DNA: TGTGCCAGCAGCTTAGTAGCAGGGAATCCCTACAATGAGCAGTTCTTC
CDR3 protein: CASSLVAGNPYNEQFF

D gene: .
J gene: TRBJ2-5
V gene: TRBV28
clone size: .
CDR3 DNA: TGTGCCAGCAGTTTACGGGGCAGGGGAAAAGAGACCCAGTACTTC
CDR3 protein: CASSLRGRGKETQYF

D gene: .
J gene: TRBJ2-3
V gene: TRBV2
clone size: .
CDR3 DNA: TGTGCCAGCAGTGATATGGGTCAGCCCCCAGGGAATACGCAGTATTTT
CDR3 protein: CASSDMGQPPGNTQYF

D gene: .
J gene: TRBJ2-7
V gene: TRBV11-2
clone size: .
CDR3 DNA: TGTGCCAGCAGCCCGACCATCCGGGGGACAGAGGACGAGCAGTACTTC
CDR3 protein: CASSPTIRGTEDEQYF

D gene: TRBD1
J gene: TRBJ1-2
V gene: TRBV19
clone size: .
CDR3 DNA: TGTGCCAGTAGTACCGGACAGGGCTATGGCTACACCTTC
CDR3 protein: CASSTGQGYGYTF

D gene: TRBD1
J gene: TRBJ2-1
V gene: TRBV29-1
clone size: .
CDR3 DNA: TGCAGCACCTCACAGGGAGACAGGGTGCGGTTCTTC
CDR3 protein: CSTSQGDRVRFF

D gene: .
J gene: TRBJ1-1
V gene: TRBV27
clone size: .
CDR3 DNA: TGTGCCAGTCCAGGAATGGGCACTGAAGCTTTCTTT
CDR3 protein: CASPGMGTEAFF

D gene: .
J gene: TRBJ2-7
V gene: TRBV5-1
clone size: .
CDR3 DNA: TGCGCCAGCAGCTTGGACGGAGCCTACGAGCAGTACTTC
CDR3 protein: CASSLDGAYEQYF

D gene: .
J gene: TRBJ2-7
V gene: TRBV3-1/TRBV3-2
clone size: .
CDR3 DNA: TGTGCCAGCAGCCAAGGGGCCAGGTCCTACGAGCAGTACTTC
CDR3 protein: CASSQGARSYEQYF

D gene: .
J gene: TRBJ1-6
V gene: TRBV9
clone size: once
CDR3 DNA: TGTGCCAGCAGCGTCACGGGAGTTGATTCACCCCTCCACTTT
CDR3 protein: CASSVTGVDSPLHF

D gene: .
J gene: TRBJ2-7
V gene: TRBV7-9
clone size: .
CDR3 DNA: TGTGCCAGCAGCTTATTGGAGGACAGCTTCCAGTACTTC
CDR3 protein: CASSLLEDSFQYF

D gene: .
J gene: TRBJ1-2
V gene: TRBV6-5
clone size: .
CDR3 DNA: TGTGCCAGCAGTTACGGCGGGATGGAGGATGGCTACACCTTC
CDR3 protein: CASSYGGMEDGYTF

D gene: .
J gene: TRBJ1-2
V gene: TRBV29-1
clone size: .
CDR3 DNA: TGCAGCGTTGACCGTGATGGCTACACCTTC
CDR3 protein: CSVDRDGYTF

D gene: .
J gene: TRBJ2-1
V gene: TRBV10-3
clone size: .
CDR3 DNA: TGTGCCATCAGTGAGTCGGCCAGCTCCTACAATGAGCAGTTCTTC
CDR3 protein: CAISESASSYNEQFF

D gene: .
J gene: TRBJ2-3
V gene: TRBV2
clone size: .
CDR3 DNA: TGTGCCAGCACCACTACCGATACGCAGTATTTT
CDR3 protein: CASTTTDTQYF

D gene: .
J gene: TRBJ1-2
V gene: TRBV6-1
clone size: once
CDR3 DNA: TGTGCCAGCAGTGACATAAACAGGGTTAGGTATGGCTACACCTTC
CDR3 protein: CASSDINRVRYGYTF

D gene: .
J gene: TRBJ2-3
V gene: TRBV7-2
clone size: .
CDR3 DNA: TGTGCCAGCAGCTTAGAGGCAGGGGGAGCGGGGGTGTGGGATACGCAGTATTTT
CDR3 protein: CASSLEAGGAGVWDTQYF

D gene: TRBD1
J gene: TRBJ2-2
V gene: TRBV6-5
clone size: .
CDR3 DNA: TGTGCCAGCAGTTACGGGACAGTCAACACCGGGGAGCTGTTTTTT
CDR3 protein: CASSYGTVNTGELFF

D gene: TRBD1
J gene: TRBJ2-5
V gene: TRBV5-1
clone size: .
CDR3 DNA: TGCGCCAGCAGCCAACAGGGGTCCCAAGAGACCCAGTACTTC
CDR3 protein: CASSQQGSQETQYF

D gene: TRBD1
J gene: TRBJ1-1
V gene: TRBV29-1
clone size: .
CDR3 DNA: TGCAGCGTTGGTCTCACAGGGGGCATGAACACTGAAGCTTTCTTT
CDR3 protein: CSVGLTGGMNTEAFF

D gene: .
J gene: TRBJ2-5
V gene: TRBV5-1
clone size: .
CDR3 DNA: TGCGCCAGCAGCGAGTCCCAAGAGACCCAGTACTTC
CDR3 protein: CASSESQETQYF

D gene: TRBD1
J gene: TRBJ1-1
V gene: TRBV28
clone size: .
CDR3 DNA: TGTGCCAGCAGTTTAGGGGGACAGGCAAAAGCTTTCTTT
CDR3 protein: CASSLGGQAKAFF

D gene: .
J gene: TRBJ1-1
V gene: TRBV18
clone size: once
CDR3 DNA: TGTGCCAGCTCACCACAGGGGTGGACTGAAGCTTTCTTT
CDR3 protein: CASSPQGWTEAFF

D gene: TRBD1
J gene: TRBJ2-5
V gene: TRBV29-1
clone size: .
CDR3 DNA: TGCAGCGAAATGACAGGGGGCAGGGAGACCCAGTACTTC
CDR3 protein: CSEMTGGRETQYF

D gene: .
J gene: TRBJ2-1
V gene: TRBV25-1
clone size: .
CDR3 DNA: TGTGCCAGCACCACCGGGTTCGGGTTCAATGAGCAGTTCTTC
CDR3 protein: CASTTGFGFNEQFF

D gene: .
J gene: TRBJ2-7
V gene: TRBV19
clone size: .
CDR3 DNA: TGTGCCAGTAGTATAGGAGGAAAGCAGTACTTC
CDR3 protein: CASSIGGKQYF

D gene: .
J gene: TRBJ1-2
V gene: TRBV7-2
clone size: few
CDR3 DNA: TGTGCCAGCAGCTTAGCGGGACATGACTATGGCTACACCTTC
CDR3 protein: CASSLAGHDYGYTF

D gene: TRBD1
J gene: TRBJ1-4
V gene: TRBV6-6
clone size: .
CDR3 DNA: TGTGCCAGCAGTTACTCAGACAGGGGCAATGAAAAACTGTTTTTT
CDR3 protein: CASSYSDRGNEKLFF

D gene: .
J gene: TRBJ1-2
V gene: TRBV6-1
clone size: .
CDR3 DNA: TGTGCCAGCAGTGAAACGGGTGGCCACCGCTATGGCTACACCTTC
CDR3 protein: CASSETGGHRYGYTF

D gene: TRBD1
J gene: TRBJ1-3
V gene: TRBV29-1
clone size: .
CDR3 DNA: TGCAGCGTGTGGACAGGGGGCGTTGGAAACACCATATATTTT
CDR3 protein: CSVWTGGVGNTIYF

D gene: .
J gene: TRBJ2-1
V gene: TRBV9
clone size: .
CDR3 DNA: TGTGCCAGCAGCGGGCCCTCGGGAGAGCAGTTCTTC
CDR3 protein: CASSGPSGEQFF

D gene: .
J gene: TRBJ1-1
V gene: TRBV24-1
clone size: .
CDR3 DNA: TGTGCCACCAGTAATTCGGGGGGCGCAGCTTTCTTT
CDR3 protein: CATSNSGGAAFF